This T cell receptor beta chain stems from a study of cytomegalovirus exposure and HLA in healthy donors. At the level of the study: A previous analysis identified 95 million to 130 million unique TCR beta sequences derived from around 200 million T cells.

As regards this clone: Its antigen is undetermined.

The PCR was carried out with 60 Vbeta primers and 13 Jbeta primers. In the authors' workflow: In a later analysis, of approximately 81 million unique beta chains, roughly 11 million appeared in at least two donors. Method: immunoSEQ multiplex PCR; TCRdb's copy keeps in-frame clones and lacks some. The DNA was the basis for D and trimming; V, J and clone size are from that table. The table includes more than 95,000 clones, 80% detected once. Overall study results and limits: It was taken for granted in presence/absence analyses that sequencing depth across donors was roughly uniform.

The sequence was collected from a man aged 25-45 years in good health and CMV-seropositive. Sequencing was done on a sample of PBMCs.

CDR3 bases: TGCGCCAGCCACGGACAGGCGAGATCTGGCTACACCTTC. Protein: CASHGQARSGYTF. The chain carries TRBV5-1 and TRBJ1-2, with 7 positions matching TRBD1. V gave up 7 bases and J gave up 7 bases; unmatched junction bases: 10. This CDR3 contains 13 residues. Germline loops: CDR1 SGHRS, CDR2 YFSETQ.